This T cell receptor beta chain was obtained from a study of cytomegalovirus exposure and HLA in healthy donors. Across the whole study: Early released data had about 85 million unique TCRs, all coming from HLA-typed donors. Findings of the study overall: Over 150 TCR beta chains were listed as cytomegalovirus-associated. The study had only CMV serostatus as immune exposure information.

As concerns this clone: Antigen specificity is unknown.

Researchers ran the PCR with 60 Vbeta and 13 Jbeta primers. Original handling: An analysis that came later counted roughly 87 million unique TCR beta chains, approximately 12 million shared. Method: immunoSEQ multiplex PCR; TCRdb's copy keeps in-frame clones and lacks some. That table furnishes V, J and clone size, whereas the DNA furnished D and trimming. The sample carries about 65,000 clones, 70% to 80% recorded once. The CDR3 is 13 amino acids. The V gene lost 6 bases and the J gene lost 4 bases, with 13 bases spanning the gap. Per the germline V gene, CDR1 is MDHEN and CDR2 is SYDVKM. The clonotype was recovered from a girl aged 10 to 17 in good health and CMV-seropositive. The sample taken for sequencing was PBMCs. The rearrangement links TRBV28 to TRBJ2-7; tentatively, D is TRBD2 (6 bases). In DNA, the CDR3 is TGTGCCAGCAGGGGGACTCTTTTTTACGAGCAGTACTTC. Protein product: CASRGTLFYEQYF. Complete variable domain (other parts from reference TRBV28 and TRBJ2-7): DVKVTQSSRYLVKRTGEKVFLECVQDMDHENMFWYRQDPGLGLRLIYFSYDVKMKEKGDIPEGYSVSREKKERFSLILESASTNQTSMYLCASRGTLFYEQYFGPGTRLTVT.